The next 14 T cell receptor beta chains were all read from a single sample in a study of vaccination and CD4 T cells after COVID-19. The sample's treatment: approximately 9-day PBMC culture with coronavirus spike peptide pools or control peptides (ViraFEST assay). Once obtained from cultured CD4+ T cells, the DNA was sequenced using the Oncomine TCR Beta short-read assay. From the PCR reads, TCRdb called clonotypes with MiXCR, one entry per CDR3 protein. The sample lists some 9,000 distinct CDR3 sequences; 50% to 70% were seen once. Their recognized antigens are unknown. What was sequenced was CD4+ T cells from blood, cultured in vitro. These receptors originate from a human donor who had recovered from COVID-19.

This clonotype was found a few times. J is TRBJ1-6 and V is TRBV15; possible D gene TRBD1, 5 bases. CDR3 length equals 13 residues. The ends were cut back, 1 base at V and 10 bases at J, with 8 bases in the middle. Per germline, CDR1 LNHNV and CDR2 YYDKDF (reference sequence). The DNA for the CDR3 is TGTGCCACCAGCAGAGGACGGGGGTCACCCCTCCACTTT. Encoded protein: CATSRGRGSPLHF.

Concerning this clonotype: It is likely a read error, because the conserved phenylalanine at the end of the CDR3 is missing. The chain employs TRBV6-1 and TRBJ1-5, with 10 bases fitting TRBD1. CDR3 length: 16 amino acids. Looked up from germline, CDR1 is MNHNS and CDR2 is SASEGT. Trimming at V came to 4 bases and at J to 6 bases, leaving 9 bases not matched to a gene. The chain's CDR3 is CASSGLTGGGGQPQHL. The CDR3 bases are TGTGCCAGCAGTGGCTTGACAGGGGGCGGCGGTCAGCCCCAGCATCTT.

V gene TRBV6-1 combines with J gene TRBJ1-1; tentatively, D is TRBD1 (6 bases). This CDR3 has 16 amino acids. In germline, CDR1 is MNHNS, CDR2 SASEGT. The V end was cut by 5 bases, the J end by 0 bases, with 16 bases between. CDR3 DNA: TGTGCCAGCAGTATATTTCGGACAGTGATGAACACTGAAGCTTTCTTT. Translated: CASSIFRTVMNTEAFF.

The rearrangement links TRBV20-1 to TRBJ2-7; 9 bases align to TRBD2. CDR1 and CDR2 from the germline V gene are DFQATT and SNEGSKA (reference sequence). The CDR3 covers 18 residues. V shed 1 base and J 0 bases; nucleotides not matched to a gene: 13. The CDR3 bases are TGCAGTGCTAGAGGGTTGGGACTAGCTGGAAAGAGCTCCTACGAGCAGTACTTC. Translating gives CSARGLGLAGKSSYEQYF.

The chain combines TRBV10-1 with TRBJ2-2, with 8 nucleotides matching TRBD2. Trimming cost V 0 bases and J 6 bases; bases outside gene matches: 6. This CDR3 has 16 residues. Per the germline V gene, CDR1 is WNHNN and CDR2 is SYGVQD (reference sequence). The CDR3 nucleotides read TGCGCCAGCAGTGAGTCAAGGATAGCGGGATCCGGGGAGCTGTTTTTT. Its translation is CASSESRIAGSGELFF.

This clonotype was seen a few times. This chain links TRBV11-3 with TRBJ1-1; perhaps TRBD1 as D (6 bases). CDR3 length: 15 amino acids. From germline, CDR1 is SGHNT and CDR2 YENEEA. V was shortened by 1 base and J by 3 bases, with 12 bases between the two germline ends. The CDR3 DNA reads TGTGCCAGCAGCTTAGCAGGGGCTGGGTACACTGAAGCTTTCTTT. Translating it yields CASSLAGAGYTEAFF.

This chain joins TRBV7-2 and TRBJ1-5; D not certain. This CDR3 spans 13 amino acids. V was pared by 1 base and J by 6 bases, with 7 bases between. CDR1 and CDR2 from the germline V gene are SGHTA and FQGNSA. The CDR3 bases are TGTGCCAGCAGCTTAGTAGGGAGTCAGCCCCAGCATTTT. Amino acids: CASSLVGSQPQHF.

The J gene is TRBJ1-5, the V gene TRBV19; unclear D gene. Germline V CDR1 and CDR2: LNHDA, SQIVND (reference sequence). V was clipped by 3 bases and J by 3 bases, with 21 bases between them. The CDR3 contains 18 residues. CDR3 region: CASSIPFGIGPTNQPQHF. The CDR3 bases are TGTGCCAGTAGTATTCCCTTCGGGATCGGGCCCACCAATCAGCCCCAGCATTTT. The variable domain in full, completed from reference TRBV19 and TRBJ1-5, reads DGGITQSPKYLFRKEGQNVTLSCEQNLNHDAMYWYRQDPGQGLRLIYYSQIVNDFQKGDIAEGYSVSREKKESFPLTVTSAQKNPTAFYLCASSIPFGIGPTNQPQHFGDGTRLSIL.

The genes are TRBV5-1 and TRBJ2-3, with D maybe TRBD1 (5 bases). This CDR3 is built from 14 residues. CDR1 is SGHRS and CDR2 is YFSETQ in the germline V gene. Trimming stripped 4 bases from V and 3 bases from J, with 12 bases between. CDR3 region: CASSPQGNTDTQYF. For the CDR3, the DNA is TGCGCCAGCAGCCCCCAGGGAAATACAGATACGCAGTATTTT.

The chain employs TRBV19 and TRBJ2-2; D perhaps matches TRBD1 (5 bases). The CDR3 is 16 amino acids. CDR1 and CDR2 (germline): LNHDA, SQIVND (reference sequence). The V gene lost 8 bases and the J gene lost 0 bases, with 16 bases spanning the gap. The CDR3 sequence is CASYPSGRANTGELFF. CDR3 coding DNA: TGTGCCAGTTATCCCTCGGGCAGGGCGAACACCGGGGAGCTGTTTTTT.

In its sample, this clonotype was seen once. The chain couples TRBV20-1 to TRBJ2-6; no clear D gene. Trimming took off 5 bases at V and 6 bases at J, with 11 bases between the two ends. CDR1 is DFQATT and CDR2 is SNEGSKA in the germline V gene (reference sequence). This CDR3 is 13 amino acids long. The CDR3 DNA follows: TGCAGTGCTGGAAGTGTCCCGGCCAACGTCCTGACTTTC. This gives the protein CSAGSVPANVLTF.

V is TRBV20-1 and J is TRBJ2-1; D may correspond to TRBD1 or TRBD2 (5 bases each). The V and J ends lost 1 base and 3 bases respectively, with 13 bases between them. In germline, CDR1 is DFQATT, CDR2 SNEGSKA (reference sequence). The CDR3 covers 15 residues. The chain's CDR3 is CSARAATRGYNEQFF. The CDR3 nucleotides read TGCAGTGCTAGAGCAGCAACTAGGGGCTACAATGAGCAGTTCTTC.

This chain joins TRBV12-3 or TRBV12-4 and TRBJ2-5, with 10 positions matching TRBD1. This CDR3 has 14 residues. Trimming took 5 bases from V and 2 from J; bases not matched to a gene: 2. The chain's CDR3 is CASSPDRGQETQYF. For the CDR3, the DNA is TGTGCCAGCAGTCCGGACAGGGGGCAAGAGACCCAGTACTTC.

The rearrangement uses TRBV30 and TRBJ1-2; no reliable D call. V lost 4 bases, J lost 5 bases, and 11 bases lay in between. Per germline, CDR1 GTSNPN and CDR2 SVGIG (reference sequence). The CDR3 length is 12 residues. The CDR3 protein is CAWTGRQYGYTF. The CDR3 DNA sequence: TGTGCCTGGACGGGGAGGCAATATGGCTACACCTTC.